The rows below give T cell receptor beta chains drawn from one sample of a study of cytomegalovirus exposure and HLA in healthy donors. Sequenced by immunoSEQ multiplex PCR; TCRdb stores in-frame clones only, minus some. The table has more than 150,000 clones, roughly 84% seen once. Sequencing input: PBMCs. The receptors were sampled from a girl in the first two years of life in good health and CMV-seronegative. Both conserved end residues are part of each CDR3. A D gene is named only where the DNA matches it firmly. Where a row states a size, it is once, few, many or the class of an expanded clone; other rows omit it.

cdr3_aa,cdr3_nt,d_call,v_call,clone_size,j_call
CASSVTGYGNTIYF,TGTGCCAGCAGCGTGACAGGGTACGGAAACACCATATATTTT,TRBD1,TRBV7-2,once,TRBJ1-3
CASSLSGPDSLDIDYGYTF,TGTGCCAGCAGTTTATCAGGCCCGGACAGCCTAGACATTGACTATGGCTACACCTTC,.,TRBV27,.,TRBJ1-2
CASDGVYGYTF,TGTGCCTCGGACGGGGTCTATGGCTACACCTTC,.,TRBV2,.,TRBJ1-2
CASQGSGRETQYF,TGTGCCAGTCAGGGTTCGGGTAGGGAGACCCAGTACTTC,.,TRBV6-1,.,TRBJ2-5
CASSSGTSGKNEQFF,TGTGCCAGCAGCTCAGGGACTAGCGGGAAGAATGAGCAGTTCTTC,TRBD2,TRBV11-3,.,TRBJ2-1
CASSQELLGPPSSTDAQYF,TGTGCCAGCAGCCAAGAGTTGCTCGGGCCCCCCTCTAGCACAGATGCGCAGTATTTT,.,TRBV4-2,.,TRBJ2-3
CASSRSNMNTEAFF,TGTGCCAGCAGTCGCAGTAACATGAACACTGAAGCTTTCTTT,.,TRBV6-1,.,TRBJ1-1
CAISDRERTLHF,TGTGCCATCAGTGACCGGGAGCGCACCCTCCACTTT,.,TRBV10-3,.,TRBJ1-6
CASSRRGGYTF,TGTGCCAGTAGTAGACGCGGGGGCTACACCTTC,.,TRBV19,.,TRBJ1-2
CASSPTRQPPGTDTQYF,TGTGCCAGCAGCCCCACGAGACAGCCGCCTGGCACAGATACGCAGTATTTT,.,TRBV7-9,.,TRBJ2-3
CASSFASGIYEQYF,TGCGCCAGCAGCTTTGCTAGCGGGATTTACGAGCAGTACTTC,TRBD2,TRBV5-1,.,TRBJ2-7
CASSPSTGRTEAFF,TGCGCCAGCAGCCCTTCCACAGGTAGGACTGAAGCTTTCTTT,.,TRBV4-3,.,TRBJ1-1
CAIGQLNTEAFF,TGTGCCATCGGACAGTTGAACACTGAAGCTTTCTTT,.,TRBV6-6,.,TRBJ1-1
CASSLEAGIGTDTQYF,TGTGCCAGCAGCTTAGAGGCGGGAATTGGCACAGATACGCAGTATTTT,.,TRBV7-2,.,TRBJ2-3
CASSKNRVTEAFF,TGTGCCAGCAGCAAAAACAGGGTTACTGAAGCTTTCTTT,.,TRBV7-2,.,TRBJ1-1
CASSRAGLASTGELFF,TGTGCCAGCAGCAGGGCGGGACTAGCGTCCACCGGGGAGCTGTTTTTT,TRBD2,TRBV5-6,.,TRBJ2-2
CASSQDLAGGYEQYF,TGCGCCAGCAGCCAGGACCTAGCGGGAGGCTACGAGCAGTACTTC,TRBD2,TRBV4-3,.,TRBJ2-7
CASSLTNSNEQFF,TGCGCCAGCAGTTTAACCAATAGCAATGAGCAGTTCTTC,.,TRBV27,once,TRBJ2-1
CASSLGTGQETQYF,TGTGCCAGCAGCCTAGGGACAGGCCAAGAGACCCAGTACTTC,TRBD1,TRBV7-9,.,TRBJ2-5
CASSFVPLIDNQETQYF,TGTGCCAGCAGCTTCGTGCCTCTGATCGACAACCAAGAGACCCAGTACTTC,.,TRBV7-9,once,TRBJ2-5
CASSPQDRGGETQYF,TGTGCCAGCTCACCACAGGACAGGGGTGGAGAGACCCAGTACTTC,TRBD1,TRBV18,once,TRBJ2-5
CASRLSSGRAYNEQFF,TGTGCCAGCAGACTCTCTAGCGGGAGAGCCTACAATGAGCAGTTCTTC,TRBD2,TRBV27,few,TRBJ2-1
CASSEPGQTNTGELFF,TGTGCCAGCAGTGAACCGGGACAGACGAACACCGGGGAGCTGTTTTTT,TRBD1,TRBV6-1,.,TRBJ2-2
CASSSSILYGYTF,TGTGCCAGCAGCTCCTCGATACTCTATGGCTACACCTTC,.,TRBV5-6,.,TRBJ1-2
CASSQDPLLGQPASTDTQYF,TGCGCCAGCAGCCAAGATCCTCTTTTGGGCCAACCCGCGAGCACAGATACGCAGTATTTT,.,TRBV4-3,once,TRBJ2-3
CATNRGGTEAFF,TGTGCCACCAACAGGGGGGGGACTGAAGCTTTCTTT,TRBD1,TRBV6-1,.,TRBJ1-1
CASSQDRTRYSPLHF,TGCGCCAGCAGCCAAGATCGGACACGGTATTCACCCCTCCACTTT,.,TRBV4-1,once,TRBJ1-6
CASSGAEETQYF,TGTGCCAGCAGTGGGGCAGAGGAGACCCAGTACTTC,.,TRBV2,.,TRBJ2-5
CASRPTGSYNEQFF,TGTGCCAGCAGACCGACAGGCTCCTACAATGAGCAGTTCTTC,.,TRBV27,.,TRBJ2-1
CASSIDPGASGYNEQFF,TGTGCCAGTAGTATAGATCCCGGGGCTAGCGGGTACAATGAGCAGTTCTTC,TRBD2,TRBV19,.,TRBJ2-1
CASSLTGDNQPQHF,TGTGCCAGCAGCCTGACAGGAGACAATCAGCCCCAGCATTTT,.,TRBV5-5,.,TRBJ1-5
CATAVGGATDTQYF,TGTGCCACCGCAGTCGGGGGGGCCACAGATACGCAGTATTTT,TRBD2,TRBV15,few,TRBJ2-3
CASSEDRVGEQYF,TGTGCCAGCAGTGAAGACAGGGTAGGCGAGCAGTACTTC,.,TRBV2,.,TRBJ2-7
CASSLTYLTRNEQFF,TGTGCCAGCAGTCTAACGTACTTGACTAGAAATGAGCAGTTCTTC,.,TRBV27,.,TRBJ2-1
CASSPGGQVNTEAFF,TGTGCCAGCAGCCCAGGGGGACAGGTAAACACTGAAGCTTTCTTT,TRBD1,TRBV13,.,TRBJ1-1
CASSGYSGRARETQYF,TGTGCCAGCAGCGGATACAGCGGGAGGGCCAGGGAGACCCAGTACTTC,TRBD2,TRBV9,.,TRBJ2-5
CASSVGGSGYNNEQFF,TGTGCCAGCAGCGTAGGGGGTAGCGGGTACAACAATGAGCAGTTCTTC,TRBD2,TRBV9,once,TRBJ2-1
CASSALRDSPYEQYF,TGTGCCAGCAGCGCCCTCCGGGACTCCCCCTACGAGCAGTACTTC,.,TRBV11-1,.,TRBJ2-7
CASSFQGDTEAFF,TGTGCCAGCAGCTTTCAGGGGGACACTGAAGCTTTCTTT,TRBD1,TRBV7-9,few,TRBJ1-1
CASRETLAGVTQYF,TGTGCCAGCAGGGAGACACTAGCGGGAGTGACGCAGTATTTT,TRBD2,TRBV6-4,.,TRBJ2-3
CASSNPAGGTGVADTQYF,TGTGCCAGCAGCAACCCGGCGGGGGGGACAGGGGTTGCAGATACGCAGTATTTT,.,TRBV9,.,TRBJ2-3
CASSPRAGGGNEQFF,TGTGCCAGCAGCCCAAGGGCGGGAGGGGGCAATGAGCAGTTCTTC,TRBD2,TRBV7-9,.,TRBJ2-1
CASRTWAGGTSGANVLTF,TGTGCCAGTAGGACCTGGGCAGGGGGGACCTCTGGGGCCAACGTCCTGACTTTC,.,TRBV19,.,TRBJ2-6
CAWSVRGRTASGNTIYF,TGTGCCTGGAGTGTACGAGGCCGGACAGCTAGTGGAAACACCATATATTTT,.,TRBV30,.,TRBJ1-3
CAWSVLATDTQYF,TGTGCCTGGAGTGTACTAGCCACAGATACGCAGTATTTT,.,TRBV30,.,TRBJ2-3